The next 25 T cell receptor beta chains were all read from a single sample in a study of shared clonotypes between healthy human individuals. The method was immunoSEQ multiplex PCR; TCRdb's version includes in-frame clones alone and lacks a portion of them. The sample holds millions of clones, around nine tenths seen once. Material: naive CD4+ T cells sorted from blood. Subset here: CD45RA+ positively selected. The receptors shown here come from a man younger than 35 in good health.

As concerns this clone: At the DNA level, this CDR3 is encoded by other sequences in the same sample as well. The CDR3 bases are TGTGCCACCAGCAGGGACAAAGAGACCCAGTACTTC. Amino acids: CATSRDKETQYF. The rearrangement joins TRBV15 to TRBJ2-5, with a possible D match to TRBD1 (5 bases). CDR1 and CDR2 from the germline V gene are LNHNV and YYDKDF (reference sequence). This CDR3 contains 12 residues. Trimming removed 3 bases at V and 3 bases at J, with 5 bases between.

The chain uses TRBV15 and TRBJ2-7; D not resolved. V shed 1 base and J shed 2 bases, with 9 bases lying between them. The length of the CDR3 is 14 residues. CDR1 LNHNV and CDR2 YYDKDF come from the germline V gene (reference sequence). CDR3 sequence: CATSRGGKTYEQYF. CDR3 coding DNA: TGTGCCACCAGCAGAGGGGGAAAAACCTACGAGCAGTACTTC.

The chain has TRBV6-4 and TRBJ2-1; TRBD2 matches 9 bases. J gave up 7 bases and V 6 bases, and 10 bases lay outside the gene matches. CDR3 length equals 15 residues. Germline V gene sequence: CDR1 MRHNA, CDR2 SNTAGT. The CDR3 DNA reads as TGTGCCAGCAGCCGGGATCTAGCGGGATCAAATGAGCAGTTCTTC. Translating gives CASSRDLAGSNEQFF.

The chain combines TRBV11-2 with TRBJ2-3; 8 positions match TRBD2. The CDR3 is 12 residues long. From germline, CDR1 is SGHAT and CDR2 FQNNGV. With 0 bases clipped from V and 11 bases from J, the junction kept 1 base outside the gene matches. CDR3 sequence: CASSLDTSGQYF. Here the CDR3 DNA reads TGTGCCAGCAGCTTAGATACTAGCGGGCAGTATTTT.

This clone was detected only once. This chain links TRBV12-5 with TRBJ2-1; 13 bases fit TRBD2. The CDR3 runs 15 residues. The trim removed 1 base at V and 8 bases at J, leaving 2 bases unmatched. CDR1 LGHNT and CDR2 FRNRAP come from the germline V gene. CDR3 residues: CASGLGLAGGDEQFF. The CDR3 DNA reads TGTGCTAGTGGTTTGGGACTAGCGGGAGGAGATGAGCAGTTCTTC.

V and J are TRBV7-2 and TRBJ2-1; D is undetermined. The germline gives CDR1 SGHTA, CDR2 FQGNSA. Trimming took off 7 bases at V and 0 bases at J, with 13 bases between the two ends. The CDR3 covers 15 residues. The CDR3 sequence is CASTPKSGSYNEQFF. In DNA, the CDR3 is TGTGCCAGCACCCCGAAGTCTGGCTCCTACAATGAGCAGTTCTTC.

This clone was counted a few times. At one of its ends the junction is not consistent with the germline gene, which may arise from a read error. The chain is built from TRBV2 and TRBJ1-2; the D is unclear. CDR1 and CDR2 from the germline V gene are SNHLY and FYNNEI. The CDR3 has 10 residues. Here the CDR3 DNA reads TGTGCCAGCAGTGAAGCGCGGGCGGCCTTC. This encodes CASSEARAAF.

The chain is built from TRBV18 and TRBJ1-2; no reliable D call. The V end was cut by 3 bases, the J end by 2 bases, with 7 bases between. The CDR3 runs to 13 residues. Per germline, CDR1 KGHSH and CDR2 LQKENI. The CDR3 DNA is TGTGCCAGCTCACCTGACTTCAACTATGGCTACACCTTC. It encodes CASSPDFNYGYTF.

The chain links TRBV2 to TRBJ2-5; D is unresolved. V was cut by 0 bases and J by 7 bases, with 21 bases left in between. CDR3 length: 17 residues. CDR1 and CDR2 (germline): SNHLY, FYNNEI. The CDR3 region has the DNA TGTGCCAGCAGTGAAGCGGAGTTCTTTCTGACCCGTGCGACCCAGTACTTC. This translates into CASSEAEFFLTRATQYF.

The rearrangement uses TRBV13 and TRBJ1-2; D gene uncertain. V was clipped by 1 base and J by 2 bases, with 14 bases between them. Germline CDR1 reads PRHDT; CDR2 reads FYEKMQ (reference sequence). This CDR3 region has 16 residues. The CDR3 sequence: CASSLAYGELNYGYTF. CDR3 sequence (DNA): TGTGCCAGCAGCTTAGCTTATGGAGAACTGAACTATGGCTACACCTTC.

This chain links TRBV25-1 with TRBJ2-7; 10 nucleotides agree with TRBD1. The CDR3 has 15 amino acids. The junction had 6 bases not matched to a gene; V was cut back by 3 bases and J by 4 bases. Germline assignment: CDR1 MGHDK and CDR2 SYGVNS. CDR3 region: CASSEPGTGDYEQYF. CDR3 sequence (DNA): TGTGCCAGCAGTGAGCCCGGGACAGGGGATTACGAGCAGTACTTC.

This rearrangement joins TRBV6-6 to TRBJ2-3; D remains unclear. CDR1 MNHNY and CDR2 SVGAGI come from the germline V gene (reference sequence). This CDR3 is built from 15 residues. The V and J ends lost 8 bases and 4 bases respectively, with 19 bases between them. The CDR3, as DNA: TGTGCCAGCCCCCCAGCAGGCGAGTTATCAGATACGCAGTATTTT. As protein: CASPPAGELSDTQYF.

The V call is TRBV30, the J call TRBJ1-5; D is possibly TRBD1 (5 bases). The CDR3 is made up of 14 amino acids. V was trimmed by 2 bases and J by 4 bases, leaving 12 bases between them. Germline loops: CDR1 GTSNPN, CDR2 SVGIG (reference sequence). CDR3 sequence (DNA): TGTGCCTGGAGTATCGGGGGAGGGAATCAGCCCCAGCATTTT. Its protein product is CAWSIGGGNQPQHF.

Only a few counts were recorded for this clone. The chain is built from TRBV6-5 and TRBJ1-1; tentative D call: TRBD1 (6 bases). Germline CDR1 is MNHEY and CDR2 is SVGAGI. The CDR3 sequence is 15 residues long. Between the trimmed V and J ends, which lost 2 bases and 0 bases, there was a span of 10 bases. The DNA of the CDR3 is TGTGCCAGCAGTTACCCTGGACAGCTGAACACTGAAGCTTTCTTT. The encoded protein is CASSYPGQLNTEAFF.

The gene calls are TRBV29-1 and TRBJ1-4; D unclear. V dropped 4 bases and J dropped 8 bases, with 8 bases sitting between them. The CDR3 spans 11 residues. The germline V gene encodes CDR1 SQVTM and CDR2 ANQGSEA. CDR3 DNA: TGCAGCGTTGTCAGCGGGGAAAAACTGTTTTTT. It is translated as CSVVSGEKLFF.

The chain has TRBV11-2 and TRBJ1-3, with 9 nucleotides matching TRBD1. CDR3 size: 17 residues. Germline CDR1 SGHAT, CDR2 FQNNGV. Trimming at V came to 1 base and at J to 7 bases, leaving 11 bases not matched to a gene. The CDR3 coding sequence is TGTGCCAGCAGCTTAGGAGGGCTGGGACAGGGCTTGAACACCATATATTTT. As protein: CASSLGGLGQGLNTIYF.

With regard to this clone: This sample also contains other DNA sequences that code for the same CDR3. V is TRBV30 and J is TRBJ2-1, with D hard to call. The CDR3 is 11 residues long. Trimming pared 0 bases from V and 10 bases from J, leaving 7 bases between. Germline loops: CDR1 GTSNPN, CDR2 SVGIG (reference sequence). The CDR3 here is CAWSVSREQFF. As DNA, the CDR3 is TGTGCCTGGAGTGTAAGTCGGGAGCAGTTCTTC.

This clone was recorded only once. The rearrangement joins TRBV5-1 to TRBJ2-2; TRBD2 is a possible D gene (6 bases). V lost 5 bases to trimming and J lost 5 bases, with 16 bases between them. This CDR3 has 15 amino acids. Germline V gives CDR1 SGHRS, CDR2 YFSETQ. Here the CDR3 DNA reads TGCGCCAGCAGACCGGGGGATGCTGTTACCGGGGAGCTGTTTTTT. Protein product: CASRPGDAVTGELFF.

Details on this clone: The same CDR3 can be traced to other DNA sequences in this sample. This rearrangement joins TRBV5-6 to TRBJ2-5; 8 positions agree with TRBD1. The J call is uncertain, as TRBJ2-7 better fits the DNA end. The CDR3 is made up of 14 amino acids. CDR1 SGHDT and CDR2 YYEEEE come from the germline V gene. DNA of the CDR3: TGTGCCAGCAGCTCCCGGGACAGGACCTACGAGCAGTACTTC. Encoded protein: CASSSRDRTYEQYF.

Notes on this clone: Being one base from a much bigger clone, this may be a read error. Other DNA sequences in this sample translate to the same CDR3. The chain is built from TRBV11-2 and TRBJ2-3; no reliable D call. The germline CDR1 and CDR2 sequences are SGHAT and FQNNGV. The V gene lost 1 base and the J gene lost 6 bases, with 2 bases spanning the gap. The CDR3 is 11 amino acids. The CDR3 is CASSLADTQYF. The CDR3 nucleotides are TGTGCCAGCAGCTTAGCCGATACGCAGTATTTT.

A note on this clone: Additional DNA sequences in this sample encode the identical CDR3. The chain employs TRBV4-1 and TRBJ2-5; D remains unclear. Trimming cost V 2 bases and J 5 bases, with 9 bases left between them. The CDR3 covers 13 residues. Germline V lookup: CDR1 MGHRA, CDR2 YSYEKL. The chain's CDR3 is CASSQWVLETQYF. Here the CDR3 DNA reads TGCGCCAGCAGCCAATGGGTCCTGGAGACCCAGTACTTC.

This clone is a singleton in its sample. The CDR3 DNA reads as TGTGCCAGCAGTATGACAGGGACTGAAGCTTTCTTT. Amino acids: CASSMTGTEAFF. This chain uses TRBV6-1 with TRBJ1-1; TRBD1 agrees at 7 bases. Germline CDR1 is MNHNS and CDR2 is SASEGT. V lost 5 bases, J lost 5 bases, and 2 bases stayed unmatched. The CDR3 has 12 amino acids.

V gene TRBV5-4 combines with J gene TRBJ2-1; TRBD2 matches 8 bases. The trim removed 4 bases at V and 2 bases at J, leaving 8 bases unmatched. CDR3 length: 16 residues. Germline-derived CDR1 and CDR2 are SGHNT and YYREEE (reference sequence). The CDR3 nucleotides are TGTGCCAGCAGCCAAGACCCGGGACTAGCCTACAATGAGCAGTTCTTC. The encoded protein is CASSQDPGLAYNEQFF.

The chain carries TRBV28 and TRBJ2-5; D is uncertain. CDR3 length: 13 amino acids. Germline assignment: CDR1 MDHEN and CDR2 SYDVKM. Trimming left V 2 bases short and J 4 bases short, with 8 bases between. The CDR3 reads CASSLDPSETQYF. The CDR3 coding sequence is TGTGCCAGCAGTTTAGATCCTTCAGAGACCCAGTACTTC.

The genes are TRBV21-1 and TRBJ2-7. TRBV21-1 is classified as a pseudogene. There are 11 residues in the CDR3. The CDR3: CASSKVYEQYF. CDR3 DNA: TGTGCCAGCAGCAAAGTCTACGAGCAGTACTTC.